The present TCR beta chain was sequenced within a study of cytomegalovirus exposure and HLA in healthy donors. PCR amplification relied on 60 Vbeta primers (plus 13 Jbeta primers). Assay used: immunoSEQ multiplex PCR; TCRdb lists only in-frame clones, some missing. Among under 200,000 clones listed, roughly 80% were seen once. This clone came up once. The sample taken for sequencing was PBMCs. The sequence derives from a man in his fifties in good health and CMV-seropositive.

CDR3 sequence reads: CASSQDFDRTGFYGYTF. DNA of the CDR3: TGTGCCAGCAGCCAAGATTTTGACCGGACAGGCTTCTATGGCTACACCTTC. This chain uses TRBV4-2 with TRBJ1-2; 7 nucleotides match TRBD1. The CDR3 has 17 residues. J was trimmed by 4 bases and V by 0 bases; bases with no gene match: 11. The germline V gene encodes CDR1 LGHNA and CDR2 YNFKEQ.